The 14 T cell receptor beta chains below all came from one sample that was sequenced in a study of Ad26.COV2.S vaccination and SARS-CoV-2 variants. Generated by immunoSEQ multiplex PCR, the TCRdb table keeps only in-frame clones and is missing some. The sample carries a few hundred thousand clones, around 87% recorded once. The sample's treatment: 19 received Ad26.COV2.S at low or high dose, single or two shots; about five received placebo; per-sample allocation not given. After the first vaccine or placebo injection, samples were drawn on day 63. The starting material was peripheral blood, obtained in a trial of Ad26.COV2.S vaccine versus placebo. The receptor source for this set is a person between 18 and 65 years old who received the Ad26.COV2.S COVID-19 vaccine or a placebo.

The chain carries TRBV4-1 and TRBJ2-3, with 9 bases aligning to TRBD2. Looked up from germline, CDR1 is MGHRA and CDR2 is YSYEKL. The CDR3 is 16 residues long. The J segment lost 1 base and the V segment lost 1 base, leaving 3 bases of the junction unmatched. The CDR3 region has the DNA TGCGCCAGCAGCCAAGGGGTAGCGGGGGGCACAGATACGCAGTATTTT. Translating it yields CASSQGVAGGTDTQYF.

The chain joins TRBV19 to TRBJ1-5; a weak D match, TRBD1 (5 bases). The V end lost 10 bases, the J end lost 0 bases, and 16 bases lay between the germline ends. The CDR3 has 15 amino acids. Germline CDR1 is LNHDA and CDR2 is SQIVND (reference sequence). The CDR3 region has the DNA TGTGCCACCACTACGACAGCTAATAGCAATCAGCCCCAGCATTTT. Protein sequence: CATTTTANSNQPQHF.

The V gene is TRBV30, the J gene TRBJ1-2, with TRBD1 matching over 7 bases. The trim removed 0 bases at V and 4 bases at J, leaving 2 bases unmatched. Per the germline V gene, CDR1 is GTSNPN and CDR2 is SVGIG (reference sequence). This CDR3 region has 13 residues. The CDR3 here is CAWSVRQGYGYTF. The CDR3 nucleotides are TGTGCCTGGAGTGTACGACAGGGCTATGGCTACACCTTC.

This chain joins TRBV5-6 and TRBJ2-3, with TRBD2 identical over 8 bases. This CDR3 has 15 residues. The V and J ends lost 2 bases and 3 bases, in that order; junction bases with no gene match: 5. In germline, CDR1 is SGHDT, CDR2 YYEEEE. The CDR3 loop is CASSLASGWTDTQYF. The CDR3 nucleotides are TGTGCCAGCAGCTTAGCTAGCGGGTGGACAGATACGCAGTATTTT.

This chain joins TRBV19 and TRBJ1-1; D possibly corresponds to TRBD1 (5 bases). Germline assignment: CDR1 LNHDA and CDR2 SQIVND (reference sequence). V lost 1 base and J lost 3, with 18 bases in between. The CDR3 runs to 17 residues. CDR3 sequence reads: CASSIAPPGTGDTEAFF. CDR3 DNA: TGTGCCAGTAGTATAGCCCCCCCAGGTACAGGAGACACTGAAGCTTTCTTT.

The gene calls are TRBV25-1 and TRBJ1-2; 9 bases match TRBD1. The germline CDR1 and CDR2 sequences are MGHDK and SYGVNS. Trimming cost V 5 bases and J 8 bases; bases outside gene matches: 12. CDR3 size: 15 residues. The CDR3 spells CASSSGTGYPGGYTF. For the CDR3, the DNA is TGTGCCAGCAGTTCCGGGACAGGGTACCCCGGGGGCTACACCTTC.

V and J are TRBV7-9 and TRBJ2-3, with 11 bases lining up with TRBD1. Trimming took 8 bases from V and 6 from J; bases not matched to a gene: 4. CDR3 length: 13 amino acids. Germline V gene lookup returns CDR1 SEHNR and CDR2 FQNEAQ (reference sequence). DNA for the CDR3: TGTGCCAGCGGACAGGGGGCAGGGGATACGCAGTATTTT. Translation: CASGQGAGDTQYF.

Written as DNA, the CDR3 is TGTGCCAGCAGCCGCCCCGACGCGAATGAGCAGTTCTTC. It encodes CASSRPDANEQFF. The rearrangement links TRBV14 to TRBJ2-1; D is uncertain. This CDR3 region has 13 residues. Trimming stripped 4 bases from V and 7 bases from J, with 11 bases between. In germline, CDR1 is SGHDN, CDR2 FVKESK.

The chain's CDR3 is CASSLIPTGSTGELFF. CDR3 DNA sequence: TGCGCCAGCAGCTTAATCCCGACAGGGTCGACCGGGGAGCTGTTTTTT. This chain uses TRBV5-1 with TRBJ2-2; TRBD1 agrees at 7 bases. CDR3 length: 16 amino acids. J gave up 5 bases and V 2 bases, and 9 bases lay outside the gene matches. In germline, CDR1 is SGHRS, CDR2 YFSETQ.

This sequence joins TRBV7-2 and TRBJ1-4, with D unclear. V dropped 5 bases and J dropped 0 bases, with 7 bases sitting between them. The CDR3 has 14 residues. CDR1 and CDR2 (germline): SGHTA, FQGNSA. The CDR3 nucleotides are TGTGCCAGCAGCATGACGGCAACTAATGAAAAACTGTTTTTT. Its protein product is CASSMTATNEKLFF.

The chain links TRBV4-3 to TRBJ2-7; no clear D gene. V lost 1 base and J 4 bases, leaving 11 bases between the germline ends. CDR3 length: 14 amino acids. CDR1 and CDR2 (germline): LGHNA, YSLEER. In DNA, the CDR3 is TGCGCCAGCAGCCAAGGACTTGGTGTTTACGAGCAGTACTTC. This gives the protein CASSQGLGVYEQYF.

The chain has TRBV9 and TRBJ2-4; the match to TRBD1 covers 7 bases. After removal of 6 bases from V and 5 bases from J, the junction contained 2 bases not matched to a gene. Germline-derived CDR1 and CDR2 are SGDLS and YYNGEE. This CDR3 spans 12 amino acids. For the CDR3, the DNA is TGTGCCAGCAAAGGGACAGAAAACATTCAGTACTTC. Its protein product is CASKGTENIQYF.

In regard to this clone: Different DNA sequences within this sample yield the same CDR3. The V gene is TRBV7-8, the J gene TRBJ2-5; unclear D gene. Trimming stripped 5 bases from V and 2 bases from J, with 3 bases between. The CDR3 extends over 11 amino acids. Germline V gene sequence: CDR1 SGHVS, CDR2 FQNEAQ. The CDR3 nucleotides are TGTGCCAGCAGCCCTCAAGAGACCCAGTACTTC. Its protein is CASSPQETQYF.

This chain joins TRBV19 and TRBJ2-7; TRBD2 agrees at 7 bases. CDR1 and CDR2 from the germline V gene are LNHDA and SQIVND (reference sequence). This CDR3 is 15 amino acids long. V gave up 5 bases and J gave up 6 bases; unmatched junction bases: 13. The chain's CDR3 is CASSSFGDYLGEQYF. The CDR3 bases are TGTGCCAGTAGTTCCTTTGGGGACTACCTCGGCGAGCAGTACTTC.